The 21 T cell receptor beta chains given below trace back to one sample, sequenced in a study of T cell clonality in common variable immunodeficiency. TCRdb's table, derived via immunoSEQ multiplex PCR, lists solely in-frame clones and lacks some. The record shows some 60,000 clones for this sample, with no singletons present. The sample was peripheral blood mononuclear cells. The receptors derive from a person aged 18-69 years in good health.

This clone was picked up many times. Read coverage stops 3 residues before the CDR3 terminus; the germline J gene supplies the remainder. V gene TRBV7-6 combines with J gene TRBJ2-3; tentatively, D is TRBD2 (5 bases). Trimming took off 5 bases at V and 4 bases at J, with 19 bases between the two ends. This CDR3 is 16 amino acids long. Germline V CDR1 and CDR2: SGHVS, FNYEAQ. The sequenced part of the CDR3 DNA is TGTGCCAGCAGCCTCCCCCCCTCTAGCAGCCCAGATACG. It encodes CASSLPPSSSPDT. The whole CDR3 sequence reads CASSLPPSSSPDTQYF. Combining the CDR3 with reference TRBV7-6 and TRBJ2-3 gives the whole variable domain GAGVSQSPRYKVTKRGQDVALRCDPISGHVSLYWYRQALGQGPEFLTYFNYEAQQDKSGLPNDRFSAERPEGSISTLTIQRTEQRDSAMYRCASSLPPSSSPDTQYFGPGTRLTVL.

Many counts were recorded for this clone. Read sequence stops 3 residues before the CDR3 end, and the germline J gene provides the missing end. This chain connects TRBV20-1 to TRBJ2-5; D might be TRBD1 (5 bases). CDR1 is DFQATT, CDR2 SNEGSKA, per germline (reference sequence). V was clipped by 1 base and J by 4 bases, with 13 bases between them. There are 14 residues in the CDR3. CDR3 DNA, as far as it was read: TGCAGTGCTAGAGTCCAGGGAAGGGGAGAGACC. It translates to CSARVQGRGET. In full, the CDR3 reads CSARVQGRGETQYF.

This clone showed up many times. This CDR3 is CAWSLGTALNEKLFF. The part of the CDR3 DNA that was read is TGTGCCTGGAGTCTAGGGACAGCCCTCAATGAAAAA. The chain uses TRBV30 and TRBJ1-4; 7 positions match TRBD1. The read falls 3 residues short of the CDR3 end, and the missing part is taken from the germline J gene. V gave up 2 bases and J gave up 5 bases; unmatched junction bases: 8. The CDR3 is 15 residues long. Germline-derived CDR1 and CDR2 are GTSNPN and SVGIG (reference sequence). The entire variable domain, with the rest obtained from reference TRBV30 and TRBJ1-4, is as follows: SQTIHQWPATLVQPVGSPLSLECTVEGTSNPNLYWYRQAAGRGLQLLFYSVGIGQISSEVPQNLSASRPQDRQFILSSKKLLLSDSGFYLCAWSLGTALNEKLFFGSGTQLSVL.

This clone has a count of ten or more. The CDR3: CASSQDGTGGSTEAFF. The part of the CDR3 DNA that was read is TGTGCCAGCAGCCAAGATGGGACAGGGGGATCCACTGAA. This chain connects TRBV4-2 to TRBJ1-1; 11 nucleotides line up with TRBD1. The CDR3 end lies 3 residues beyond the end of the read and is filled in from the germline J gene. CDR3 length: 16 amino acids. Germline-derived CDR1 and CDR2 are LGHNA and YNFKEQ. V was clipped by 0 bases and J by 4 bases; unmatched bases: 4.

In its sample, this clone was seen many times. The read comes to an end 3 residues before the CDR3 does, leaving the germline J gene to fill in the end. The V call is TRBV5-1, the J call TRBJ2-4; weak D call: TRBD1 (6 bases). Germline values: CDR1 SGHRS, CDR2 YFSETQ. The CDR3 runs 18 residues. V lost 3 bases, J lost 0 bases, and 19 bases lay in between. The part of the CDR3 DNA that was read is TGCGCCAGCAGCTGGACAGCCCGGGGTACGCTAGCCAAAAACATT. Residues: CASSWTARGTLAKNI. The full CDR3 reads CASSWTARGTLAKNIQYF. Full variable domain (missing parts from reference TRBV5-1 and TRBJ2-4): KAGVTQTPRYLIKTRGQQVTLSCSPISGHRSVSWYQQTPGQGLQFLFEYFSETQRNKGNFPGRFSGRQFSNSRSEMNVSTLELGDSALYLCASSWTARGTLAKNIQYFGAGTRLSVL.

This clone has a count of ten or more. The CDR3 end is not reached by the read, which stops 3 residues before it; the germline J gene fills it in. The chain combines TRBV19 with TRBJ1-1; D is possibly TRBD1 (6 bases). This CDR3 is built from 14 residues. Between the trimmed V and J ends, which lost 4 bases and 0 bases, there was a span of 9 bases. Looked up from germline, CDR1 is LNHDA and CDR2 is SQIVND (reference sequence). The covered CDR3 bases are TGTGCCAGTAGTAGGGACACCGTGAACACTGAA. Translating it yields CASSRDTVNTE. The entire CDR3 sequence reads CASSRDTVNTEAFF.

This clone was picked up many times. The read ends 3 residues shy of where the CDR3 ends; the end is completed using the germline J gene. This rearrangement joins TRBV20-1 to TRBJ2-2; 8 bases align to TRBD1. Trimming cost V 6 bases and J 5 bases; bases outside gene matches: 8. In germline, CDR1 is DFQATT, CDR2 SNEGSKA (reference sequence). This CDR3 has 14 residues. CDR3 bases read: TGCAGTGCCCCCAGGGGGCTGAGAACCGGGGAG. This translates into CSAPRGLRTGE. From start to end, the CDR3 is CSAPRGLRTGELFF.

This clone was counted many times. The DNA ends 3 residues before the CDR3 does, and the rest of the CDR3 is filled in from the germline J gene. This chain uses TRBV2 with TRBJ2-1; D may be TRBD1 (5 bases). The CDR3 spans 14 residues. From germline, CDR1 is SNHLY and CDR2 FYNNEI. V lost 6 bases, J lost 7 bases, and 16 bases lay in between. The CDR3 is CASRGLASWNEQFF. The DNA read from the CDR3 is TGTGCCAGCAGGGGGCTCGCTTCATGGAATGAG.

This clone was recorded many times. The sequence runs out 3 residues before the end of the CDR3; the remainder is reconstructed from the germline J gene. The genes are TRBV28 and TRBJ2-7; 7 nucleotides align to TRBD2. Trimming removed 1 base from V and 5 bases from J; junction bases left unmatched: 8. The CDR3 loop spans 15 amino acids. Germline V gene sequence: CDR1 MDHEN, CDR2 SYDVKM. The covered CDR3 bases are TGTGCCAGCAGTTTATTGGCGGGAGTTTTGGACGAG. This sequence encodes CASSLLAGVLDE. The whole CDR3 protein reads CASSLLAGVLDEQYF.

There are many counts of this clone. The read ends 3 residues before the CDR3 terminus; that terminus is restored from the germline J gene. The chain recombines TRBV28 with TRBJ2-5; 7 positions agree with TRBD2. V lost 6 bases, J lost 4 bases, and 2 bases stayed unmatched. The CDR3 covers 12 residues. Germline CDR1 is MDHEN and CDR2 is SYDVKM. CDR3 DNA, as far as it was read: TGTGCCAGCAGACCTAGCGGAGAGACC. Translated, it gives CASRPSGET. The whole CDR3 is CASRPSGETQYF.

This clone came up many times. The CDR3 goes on 3 residues after the read ends, and that part is filled in from the germline J gene. This sequence joins TRBV29-1 and TRBJ2-5; 8 nucleotides align to TRBD1. The CDR3 length is 14 residues. Trimming cost V 0 bases and J 1 base; bases outside gene matches: 1. Germline V lookup: CDR1 SQVTM, CDR2 ANQGSEA. CDR3 region: CSVEDTGGQETQYF. The CDR3 DNA, read in part, is TGCAGCGTTGAAGATACAGGGGGCCAAGAGACC.

This clone was detected many times. Read data end 3 residues before the CDR3 end; the end is taken from the germline J gene. The chain is built from TRBV10-3 and TRBJ2-2, with 9 bases matching TRBD1. V trimming: 5 bases; J trimming: 4 bases; junction bases outside the gene matches: 5. The CDR3 is 15 residues long. From germline, CDR1 is ENHRY and CDR2 SYGVKD. CDR3 in amino acids: CAISWTGESTGELFF. The sequenced part of the CDR3 DNA is TGTGCCATCAGTTGGACAGGGGAGAGCACCGGGGAG.

At least ten counts were recorded for this clone. The missing CDR3 end, 3 residues past where the read stops, is filled in from the germline J gene. V gene TRBV5-1 combines with J gene TRBJ2-3, with 7 bases identical to TRBD1. Per the germline V gene, CDR1 is SGHRS and CDR2 is YFSETQ. This CDR3 is 15 amino acids long. V lost 4 bases to trimming and J lost 1 base; unmatched junction nucleotides: 6. The sequenced part of the CDR3 DNA is TGCGCCAGCAGCCAGGGGGACCCCCGCACAGATACG. Residues: CASSQGDPRTDT. The full CDR3 is CASSQGDPRTDTQYF.

This clone came up many times. The read comes to an end 3 residues before the CDR3 does, leaving the germline J gene to fill in the end. V and J are TRBV20-1 and TRBJ2-7, with 8 bases fitting TRBD1. Germline assignment: CDR1 DFQATT and CDR2 SNEGSKA (reference sequence). This CDR3 is built from 14 residues. The ends lost 5 bases at V and 4 bases at J; junction bases unmatched: 10. The CDR3 protein is CSAPTDRGSYEQYF. The DNA read from the CDR3 is TGCAGTGCTCCAACAGACAGGGGAAGTTACGAG.

This clone came up many times. The observed sequence ends 3 residues before the CDR3 terminus, with the missing tail filled in from the germline J gene. The chain joins TRBV28 to TRBJ2-7; TRBD1 might be the D (6 bases). CDR1 is MDHEN and CDR2 is SYDVKM in the germline V gene. The CDR3 spans 16 residues. The V end was cut by 4 bases, the J end by 3 bases, with 19 bases between. The chain's CDR3 is CASSSRGSKARYEQYF. The covered CDR3 bases are TGTGCCAGCAGTTCCAGGGGATCTAAGGCTCGCTACGAG.

This clone was counted at least ten times. The sequenced CDR3 bases are TGTGCCAGCAGCCCTAGGCGGCAGGGTAACACTGAA. Encoded protein: CASSPRRQGNTE. The full CDR3 reads CASSPRRQGNTEAFF. This chain links TRBV7-8 with TRBJ1-1; the D gene is possibly TRBD1 (5 bases). The read is 3 residues too short to cover the CDR3 end, so that end is filled in from the germline J gene. The CDR3 sequence is 15 residues long. The V end was cut by 5 bases, the J end by 2 bases, with 15 bases between. CDR1 and CDR2 (germline): SGHVS, FQNEAQ.

This clone was counted ten times or more. The read finishes 3 residues shy of the CDR3 end, and the germline J gene is used to complete it. The chain joins TRBV7-2 to TRBJ1-1; D gene uncertain. Germline values: CDR1 SGHTA, CDR2 FQGNSA. This CDR3 contains 13 residues. CDR3 protein: CASSPARIFGAFF. The CDR3 bases that were read are TGTGCCAGCAGCCCCGCTAGGATCTTTGGG.

This clone was detected ten times or more. With the read ending 3 residues before the CDR3 end, the germline J gene is used to fill in that end. This chain connects TRBV20-1 to TRBJ2-5, with D perhaps matching TRBD1 (6 bases). Germline V gene data show CDR1 as DFQATT and CDR2 as SNEGSKA (reference sequence). The V end lost 3 bases, the J end lost 2 bases, and 19 bases lay between the germline ends. The CDR3 spans 16 residues. CDR3 sequence: CSASRGRGSGQETQYF. The covered CDR3 bases are TGCAGTGCTAGTCGCGGCAGGGGATCGGGGCAAGAGACC.

This clone was counted ten times or more. The read falls 3 residues short of the CDR3 end, and the missing part is taken from the germline J gene. V usage is TRBV6-2 or TRBV6-3 and J usage is TRBJ1-4; D remains unclear. The V end lost 2 bases, the J end lost 1 base, and 5 bases lay between the germline ends. CDR3 length: 14 amino acids. From germline, CDR1 is MNHEY and CDR2 SVGEGT. CDR3 sequence reads: CASSYGQTNEKLFF. The sequenced CDR3 bases are TGTGCCAGCAGTTACGGGCAAACTAATGAAAAA.

This clone was seen ten or more times. The read ends 3 residues early relative to the CDR3; the germline J gene fills the gap. The V and J genes are TRBV20-1 and TRBJ2-1, with 8 bases fitting TRBD2. The J segment lost 0 bases and the V segment lost 2 bases, leaving 3 bases of the junction unmatched. The CDR3 has 15 amino acids. The germline CDR1 and CDR2 sequences are DFQATT and SNEGSKA (reference sequence). The CDR3 loop reads CSARTSGSSYNEQFF. CDR3 DNA, as far as it was read: TGCAGTGCTAGAACTAGCGGAAGCTCCTACAATGAG.

In its sample, this clone was seen many times. This CDR3 reads CASSSLAGGRYNEQFF. The sequenced part of the CDR3 DNA is TGTGCCAGCAGTTCGTTAGCGGGAGGCCGCTACAATGAG. The chain uses TRBV28 and TRBJ2-1, with 10 bases identical to TRBD2. The read comes to an end 3 residues before the CDR3 does, leaving the germline J gene to fill in the end. The J segment lost 3 bases and the V segment lost 4 bases, leaving 6 bases of the junction unmatched. Germline V lookup: CDR1 MDHEN, CDR2 SYDVKM. The CDR3 covers 16 residues.